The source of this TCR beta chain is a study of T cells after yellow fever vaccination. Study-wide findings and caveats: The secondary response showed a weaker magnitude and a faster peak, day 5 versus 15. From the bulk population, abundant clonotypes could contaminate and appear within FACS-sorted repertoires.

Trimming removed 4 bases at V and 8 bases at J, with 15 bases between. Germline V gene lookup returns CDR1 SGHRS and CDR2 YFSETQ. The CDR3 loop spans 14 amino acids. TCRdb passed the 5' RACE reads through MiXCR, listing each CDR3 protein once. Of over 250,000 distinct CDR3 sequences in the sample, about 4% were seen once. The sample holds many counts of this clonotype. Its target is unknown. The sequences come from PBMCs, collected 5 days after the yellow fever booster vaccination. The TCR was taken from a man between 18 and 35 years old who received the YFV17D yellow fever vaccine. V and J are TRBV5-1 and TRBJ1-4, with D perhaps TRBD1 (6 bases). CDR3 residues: CASSARWDKEKLFF. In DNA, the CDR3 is TGCGCCAGCAGCGCCCGGTGGGACAAGGAAAAACTGTTTTTT.